This T cell receptor (beta chain) was profiled in a study of CD8+ T cells in alopecia areata. Study as a whole: Treated patients took oral tofacitinib at 5 to 10 mg twice daily. The study gave tofacitinib for 6 to 18 months, then 6 months off drug. Study observations and caveats: Sharing of TCR sequences between patients (possibly for HLA-related reasons) was less clear than in mice. On tofacitinib, scalp and blood still held many of the expanded lesional clones.

The CDR3 loop spans 13 amino acids. V was cut by 0 bases and J by 4 bases, with 9 bases left in between. Per germline, CDR1 SQVTM and CDR2 ANQGSEA. Extraction of RNA preceded its reverse transcription into cDNA, which served as the sequencing template. Measured with immunoSEQ multiplex PCR; TCRdb has only the in-frame clones, and not every one. The sample lists 150,000 to 200,000 clones, approximately 49% occurring once. The treatment is: oral pan-JAK inhibitor, 5-10 mg twice daily. With regard to this clone: Its antigen remains unknown.

The source material was CD8+ T cells sorted from blood, sampled at approximately week 52, from a patient treated with tofacitinib. The V call is TRBV29-1, the J call TRBJ2-5; tentatively, D is TRBD2 (5 bases). This sequence originates from a human donor with alopecia areata. CDR3 protein: CSVEERGGETQYF. In nucleotides, the CDR3 is TGCAGCGTTGAAGAGAGAGGAGGAGAGACCCAGTACTTC.